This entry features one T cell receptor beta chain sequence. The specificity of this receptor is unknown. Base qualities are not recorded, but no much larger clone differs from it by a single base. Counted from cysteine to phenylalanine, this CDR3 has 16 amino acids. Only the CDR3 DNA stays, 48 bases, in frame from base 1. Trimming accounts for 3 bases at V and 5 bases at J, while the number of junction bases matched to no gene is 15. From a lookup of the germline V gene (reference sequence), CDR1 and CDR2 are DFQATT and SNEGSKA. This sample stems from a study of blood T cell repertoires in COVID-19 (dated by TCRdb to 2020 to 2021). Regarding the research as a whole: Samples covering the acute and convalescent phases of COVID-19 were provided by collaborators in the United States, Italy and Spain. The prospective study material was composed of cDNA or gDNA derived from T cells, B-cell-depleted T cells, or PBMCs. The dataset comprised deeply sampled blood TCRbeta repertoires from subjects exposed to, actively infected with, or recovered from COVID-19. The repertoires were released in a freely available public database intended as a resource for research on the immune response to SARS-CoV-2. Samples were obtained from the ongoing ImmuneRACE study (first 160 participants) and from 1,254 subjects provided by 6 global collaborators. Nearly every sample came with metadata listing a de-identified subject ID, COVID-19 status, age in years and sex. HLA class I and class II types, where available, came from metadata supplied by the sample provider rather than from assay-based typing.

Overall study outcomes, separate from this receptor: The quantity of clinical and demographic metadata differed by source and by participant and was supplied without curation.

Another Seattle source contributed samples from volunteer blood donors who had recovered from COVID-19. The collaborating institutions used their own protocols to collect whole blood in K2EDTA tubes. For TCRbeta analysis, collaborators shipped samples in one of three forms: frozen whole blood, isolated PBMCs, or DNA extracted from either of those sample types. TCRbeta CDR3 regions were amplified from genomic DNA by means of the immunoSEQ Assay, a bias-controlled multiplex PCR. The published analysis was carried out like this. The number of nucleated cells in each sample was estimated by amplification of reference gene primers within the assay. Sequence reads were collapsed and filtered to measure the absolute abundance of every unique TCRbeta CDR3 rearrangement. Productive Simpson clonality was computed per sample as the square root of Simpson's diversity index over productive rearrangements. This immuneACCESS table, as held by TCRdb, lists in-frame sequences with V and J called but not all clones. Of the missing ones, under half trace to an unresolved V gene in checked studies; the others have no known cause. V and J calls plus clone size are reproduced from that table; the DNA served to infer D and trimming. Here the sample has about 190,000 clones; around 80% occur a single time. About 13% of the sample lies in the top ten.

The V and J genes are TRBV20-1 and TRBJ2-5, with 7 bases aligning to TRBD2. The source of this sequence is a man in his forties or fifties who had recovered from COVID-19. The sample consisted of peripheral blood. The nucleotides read TGCAGTGCTAGTGTTGCAGGAGGGAGGGCCGGGGAGACCCAGTACTTC. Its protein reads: CSASVAGGRAGETQYF.